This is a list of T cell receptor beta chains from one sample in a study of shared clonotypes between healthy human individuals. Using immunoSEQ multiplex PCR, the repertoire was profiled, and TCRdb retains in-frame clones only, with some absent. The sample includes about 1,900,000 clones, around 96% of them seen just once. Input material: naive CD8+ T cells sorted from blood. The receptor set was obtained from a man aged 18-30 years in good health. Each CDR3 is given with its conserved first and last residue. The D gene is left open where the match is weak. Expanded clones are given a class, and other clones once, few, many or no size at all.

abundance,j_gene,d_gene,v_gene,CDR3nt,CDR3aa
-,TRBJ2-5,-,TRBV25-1,TGTGCCAGCAGTGAAACAGGATTCCAAGAGACCCAGTACTTC,CASSETGFQETQYF
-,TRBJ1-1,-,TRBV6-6,TGTGCCAGCAGTTACTCAGGGGGGGGCACTGAAGCTTTCTTT,CASSYSGGGTEAFF
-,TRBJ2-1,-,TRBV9,TGTGCCAGCAGCGGGGGACCGGGTAGGAGCTACAATGAGCAGTTCTTC,CASSGGPGRSYNEQFF
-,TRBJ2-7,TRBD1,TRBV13,TGTGCCAGCAGCATAACAGGGGGTGAGCAGTACTTC,CASSITGGEQYF
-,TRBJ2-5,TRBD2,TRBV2,TGTGCCAGCAGTGTACTCGATGGACTAGCAGTCCAAGAGACCCAGTACTTC,CASSVLDGLAVQETQYF
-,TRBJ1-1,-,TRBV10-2,TGCGCCAGCAGTGAAGGCACTGAAGCTTTCTTT,CASSEGTEAFF
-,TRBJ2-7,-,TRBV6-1,TGTGCCAGCAGTGAAGGAGGGTTCGAGCAGTACTTC,CASSEGGFEQYF
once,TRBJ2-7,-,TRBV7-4,TGTGCCAGTATCCCCGGTAGGGTCTACGAGCAGTACTTC,CASIPGRVYEQYF
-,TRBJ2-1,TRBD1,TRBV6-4,TGTGCCAGCAGTGACCCACCATTCGACAGGGCAACTTCCTACAATGAGCAGTTCTTC,CASSDPPFDRATSYNEQFF
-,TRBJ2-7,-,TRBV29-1,TGCAGCGCTAAAGAGGGAAGTGGGACCTACGAGCAGTACTTC,CSAKEGSGTYEQYF
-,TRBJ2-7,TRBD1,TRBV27,TGTGCCAGCAGTCAAGGGACAGTTTTCGAGCAGTACTTC,CASSQGTVFEQYF
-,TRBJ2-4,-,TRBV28,TGTGCCAGCAGTTGTCGGCAGAAACTTGATACCATTACCAAAAACATTCAGTACTTC,CASSCRQKLDTITKNIQYF
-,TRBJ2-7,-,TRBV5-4,TGTGCCAGCAGCGTCCAGAGAGGATACGAGCAGTACTTC,CASSVQRGYEQYF
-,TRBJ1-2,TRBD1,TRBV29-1,TGCAGTACGGCCGGGACAGGGAACTATGGCTACACCTTC,CSTAGTGNYGYTF
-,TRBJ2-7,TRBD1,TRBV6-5,TGTGCCAGCAGTTACTGGACAGGGGAAGAGCAGTACTTC,CASSYWTGEEQYF
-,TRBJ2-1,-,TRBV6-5,TGTGCCAGCAGTTACTCGGGCGGAGGAAATGAGCAGTTCTTC,CASSYSGGGNEQFF
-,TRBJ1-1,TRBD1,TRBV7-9,TGTGCCAGCAGCGCCTCGACAGGGGGCCAGGCAGCTTTCTTT,CASSASTGGQAAFF
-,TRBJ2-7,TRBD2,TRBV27,TGTGCCAGCTTCCCCTCTCGGGGCGGGAGACTCCTCGAGCAGTACTTC,CASFPSRGGRLLEQYF
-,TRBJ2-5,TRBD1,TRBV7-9,TGTGCCAGCAGCGCGGACAGGGCACAAGAGACCCAGTACTTC,CASSADRAQETQYF
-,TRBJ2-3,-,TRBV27,TGTGCCAGCAGTTTACAAGACGCTAGCACAGATACGCAGTATTTT,CASSLQDASTDTQYF
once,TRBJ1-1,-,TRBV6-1,TGTGCCAGCAGTGAAAAGTCCCTGGGAATGAACACTGAAGCTTTCTTT,CASSEKSLGMNTEAFF
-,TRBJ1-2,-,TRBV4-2,TGTGCCAGCAGCTTTGTAGACAGCCAGCTGCACTATGGCTACACCTTC,CASSFVDSQLHYGYTF
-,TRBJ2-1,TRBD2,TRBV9,TGTGCCAGCAGCCCCCGGACTAGCGGGAGATACAATGAGCAGTTCTTC,CASSPRTSGRYNEQFF
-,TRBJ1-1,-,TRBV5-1,TGCGCCAGCAGCTTGTCAGGGCCCACTGAAGCTTTCTTT,CASSLSGPTEAFF
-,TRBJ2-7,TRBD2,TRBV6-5,TGTGCCAGCAGTTACGTGGCGGGAGCTATGAACGAGCAGTACTTC,CASSYVAGAMNEQYF
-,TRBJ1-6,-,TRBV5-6,TGTGCCAGCAGCTCCGGGACACTTGTCCTCCACTTT,CASSSGTLVLHF
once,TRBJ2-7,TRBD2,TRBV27,TGTGCCAGCAGTGCGCCACTAGCGGGAGCTTCCGAGCAGTACTTC,CASSAPLAGASEQYF
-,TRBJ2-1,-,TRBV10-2,TGCGCCACCAAGTATCTGGGTTCCGGTGAGCAGTTCTTC,CATKYLGSGEQFF
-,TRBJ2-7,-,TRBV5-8,TGTGCCAGCAGTTTGGGACATTCTTACGAGCAGTACTTC,CASSLGHSYEQYF
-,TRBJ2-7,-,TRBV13,TGTGCCAGCAGCTTATACGGCCCTTGGGTCTACGAGCAGTACTTC,CASSLYGPWVYEQYF
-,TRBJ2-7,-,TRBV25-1,TGTGCCAGCAGTGAATACGGCGGCTCCTACGAGCAGTACTTC,CASSEYGGSYEQYF
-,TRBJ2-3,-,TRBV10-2,TGCGCCAGCAGTGTCGACGCCCTCTCTGGCACAGATACGCAGTATTTT,CASSVDALSGTDTQYF
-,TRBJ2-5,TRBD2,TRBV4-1,TGCGCCAGCACCACCTCAGCGGGGGGCCAAGAGACCCAGTACTTC,CASTTSAGGQETQYF
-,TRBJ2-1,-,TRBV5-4,TGTGCCAGCAGCTTCTTCGATGAGCAGTTCTTC,CASSFFDEQFF
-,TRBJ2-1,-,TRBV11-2,TGTGCCAGCAGCTTGAGGAGCGGATTCCCCCGCAATGAGCAGTTCTTC,CASSLRSGFPRNEQFF
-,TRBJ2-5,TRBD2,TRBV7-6,TGTGCCAGCAGGGCACTAGCGGGGTCCAGTGTGGGAGAGACCCAGTACTTC,CASRALAGSSVGETQYF
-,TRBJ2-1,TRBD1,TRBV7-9,TGTGCCAGCAGCTTAGGACAGGGTAGGGATGAGCAGTTCTTC,CASSLGQGRDEQFF
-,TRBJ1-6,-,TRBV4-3,TGCGCCAGCAGCCAAGATTACAGTGGGACCTATAATTCACCCCTCCACTTT,CASSQDYSGTYNSPLHF
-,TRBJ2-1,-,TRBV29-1,TGCAGCGCAGAGGGTTTCTCCTACAATGAGCAGTTCTTC,CSAEGFSYNEQFF
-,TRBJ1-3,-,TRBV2,TGTGCCAGCAGTGAAATGGGTGAAGGAGCTGGAAACACCATATATTTT,CASSEMGEGAGNTIYF
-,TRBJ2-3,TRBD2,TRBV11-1,TGTGCCAGCAGCGCCGCAGAGCGGGGGGGCCCCGATACGCAGTATTTT,CASSAAERGGPDTQYF
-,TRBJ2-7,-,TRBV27,TGTGCCAGCAGTTTCCTCAACTCCTACGAGCAGTACTTC,CASSFLNSYEQYF
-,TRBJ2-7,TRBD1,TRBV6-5,TGTGCCAGCAGTTCACTCCGACAGGGGACCTACGAGCAGTACTTC,CASSSLRQGTYEQYF
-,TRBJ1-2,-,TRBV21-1,TGTGCCAGCAGCAACGAAGGGAGGGACAGGGAATCGGATGGCTACACCTTC,CASSNEGRDRESDGYTF
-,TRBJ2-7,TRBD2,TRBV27,TGTGCCAGCAGTTTATGGACTAGCGGGAGCGAGCAGTACTTC,CASSLWTSGSEQYF
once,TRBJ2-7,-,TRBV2,TGTGCCAGCAGTGATTTCGGCGTAGGGAACTACGAGCAGTACTTC,CASSDFGVGNYEQYF
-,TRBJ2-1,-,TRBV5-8,TGTGCCAGCAGCCGGCGAAGGGGGGAAACCTACAATGAGCAGTTCTTC,CASSRRRGETYNEQFF
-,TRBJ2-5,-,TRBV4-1,TGCGCCAGCAGCCTCTTGACCCAGGGGCGACAAGAGACCCAGTACTTC,CASSLLTQGRQETQYF
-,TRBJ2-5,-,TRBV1,TGCACCAGCGGCTTCAATTCCGGGACCCTCCGAGAGACCCAGTACTTC,CTSGFNSGTLRETQYF
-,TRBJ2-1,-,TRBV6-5,TGTGCCAGCAGTTACCGGGGGTCAGGGTACAATGAGCAGTTCTTC,CASSYRGSGYNEQFF
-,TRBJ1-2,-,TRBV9,TGTGCCAGCAGCGCCAGCCCGGGGGAAGGCTACACCTTC,CASSASPGEGYTF
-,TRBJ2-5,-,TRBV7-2,TGTGCCAGCAGCTTAGCGCTTTTAGGGAAAGAGACCCAGTACTTC,CASSLALLGKETQYF
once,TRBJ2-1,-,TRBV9,TGTGCCAGCAGCGGGGGGCAATTCTCCTACAATGAGCAGTTCTTC,CASSGGQFSYNEQFF
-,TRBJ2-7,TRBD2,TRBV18,TGTGCCAGCTCAGGGTCGGCGGGAGAAGCCCACGAGCAGTACTTC,CASSGSAGEAHEQYF
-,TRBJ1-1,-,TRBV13,TGTGCCAGCAGCTTACTAGGGGGGAACACTGAAGCTTTCTTT,CASSLLGGNTEAFF
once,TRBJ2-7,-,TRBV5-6,TGTGCCAGCAGCTTGCCGGGAGCTTTTTACGAGCAGTACTTC,CASSLPGAFYEQYF
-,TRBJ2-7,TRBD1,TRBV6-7,TGTGCCAGCTTTTCGACAGGGGGCTACGAGCAGTACTTC,CASFSTGGYEQYF